This T cell receptor beta chain was identified during a study of blood T cell repertoires in COVID-19. Germline lookup yields CDR1 LGHDT and CDR2 YNNKEL (reference sequence). V lost 4 bases, J lost 4 bases, and 8 bases lay in between. This CDR3 comprises 13 residues. The protocol was immunoSEQ multiplex PCR, while the TCRdb copy is restricted to in-frame clones and leaves out a portion. Of about 26,000 clones listed, 90% are singletons. The V and J genes are TRBV3-1 (or the pseudogene TRBV3-2) and TRBJ2-1; D is undetermined. The sequence came from a woman aged 55-75 years with active COVID-19. The sequenced sample was peripheral blood. The CDR3 protein is CASSPLRYNEQFF. CDR3 nucleotide sequence: TGTGCCAGCAGCCCCCTTCGGTACAATGAGCAGTTCTTC.